This is a list of T cell receptor beta chains from one sample in a study of blood T cell repertoires in COVID-19. Here immunoSEQ multiplex PCR was the method, and the copy in TCRdb shows in-frame clones only, minus some. The repertoire holds 100,000 to 150,000 clones, with 88% as singletons. The sequenced sample consisted of peripheral blood. The receptors derive from a human donor in a cohort sampled during active COVID-19. CDR3s include the opening cysteine and the closing phenylalanine or tryptophan. Each record gives: CDR3 DNA, CDR3 protein, V gene, J gene, clone size, D gene. A D gene is named only where the DNA matches it firmly. Some rows mark clone size as missing; the rest say once, few, many or name a class of expanded clone.

TGTGCCAGCAGCTCAACAGGGGTTGGGACAGATACGCAGTATTTT	CASSSTGVGTDTQYF	TRBV6-5	TRBJ2-3	.	TRBD1
TGTGCCATCAAACCGACTAGCGGGATTCTCGATGAGCAGTTCTTC	CAIKPTSGILDEQFF	TRBV10-3	TRBJ2-1	.	TRBD2
TGCGCCAGCAGCTTCGTCTCCCCAGATACGCAGTATTTT	CASSFVSPDTQYF	TRBV5-1	TRBJ2-3	.	.
TGTGCCAGCAGCTACAATAGCGGGAGGTCTAGCACAGATACGCAGTATTTT	CASSYNSGRSSTDTQYF	TRBV5-4	TRBJ2-3	.	TRBD2
TGCGCCAGCAGCCAAGGTCGACAGGGGGGGTACGAGCAGTACTTC	CASSQGRQGGYEQYF	TRBV4-1	TRBJ2-7	many	TRBD1
TGTGCCAGCAGTTCGGGGAGTCAGCCCCAGCATTTT	CASSSGSQPQHF	TRBV12-3/TRBV12-4	TRBJ1-5	.	.
TGTGCCAGCATTCGCGGGGGGGCCTTAGAGACCCAGTACTTC	CASIRGGALETQYF	TRBV2	TRBJ2-5	.	TRBD2
TGTGCCAGCAGCCCCCACGTCGGGGGACTAGCGGGAGTGGATGAGCAGTTCTTC	CASSPHVGGLAGVDEQFF	TRBV4-2	TRBJ2-1	.	TRBD2
TGCGCCAGCAGTGTGACAGGGCTGAACCTTAACTATGGCTACACCTTC	CASSVTGLNLNYGYTF	TRBV10-2	TRBJ1-2	once	TRBD1
TGTGCCACCTGCTGGCAGGCTGGACACCCAGAGACCCAGTACTTC	CATCWQAGHPETQYF	TRBV15	TRBJ2-5	.	.
TGTGCCACCAGCAATATCAAGATCCGGACAGGGGAGACCCAGTACTTC	CATSNIKIRTGETQYF	TRBV15	TRBJ2-5	.	TRBD1
TGTGCCAGTAGTAGCTCGGACAGGGTGAGGCACGAGCAGTACTTC	CASSSSDRVRHEQYF	TRBV19	TRBJ2-7	.	TRBD1
TGTGCCAGCAGTGAACATAGCGGGAGGGGGGACAATGAGCAGTTCTTC	CASSEHSGRGDNEQFF	TRBV2	TRBJ2-1	.	TRBD2
TGTGCCAGCAGTTTATTAGCTAGCGGGGCCTACGAGCAGTACTTC	CASSLLASGAYEQYF	TRBV28	TRBJ2-7	.	TRBD2
TGTGCCAGCAGCCAGTATAGCGGGAGGGCCTATATGGATGAGCAGTTCTTC	CASSQYSGRAYMDEQFF	TRBV5-6	TRBJ2-1	.	TRBD2
TGTGCCAGCAGCTTTAGCGTGAGCCGGCGGGACGAGCAGTACTTC	CASSFSVSRRDEQYF	TRBV5-8	TRBJ2-7	.	.
TGTGCCAGCAGTTACCCCGCGGATACGAACACTGAAGCTTTCTTT	CASSYPADTNTEAFF	TRBV6-6	TRBJ1-1	once	.
TGTGCCAGCAGCCTTGGACTAGCGGACCAAGAGACCCAGTACTTC	CASSLGLADQETQYF	TRBV7-2	TRBJ2-5	.	TRBD2
TGTGCCACCAGTGATTCTAACGTATATGAGCAGTTCTTC	CATSDSNVYEQFF	TRBV24-1	TRBJ2-1	.	.
TGCGCCAGCAGGCCCGGGACAGGGGGCTCAGCCCAGTACTTC	CASRPGTGGSAQYF	TRBV5-1	TRBJ2-5	.	TRBD1
TGTGCCAGCAGCTTAGGAGGTGTGGAAGATACGCAGTATTTT	CASSLGGVEDTQYF	TRBV7-9	TRBJ2-3	.	.
TGTGCCAGCAGCTCAGGGACTAGCGGGAGGGCCCGGGAGCAGTACTTC	CASSSGTSGRAREQYF	TRBV9	TRBJ2-7	few	TRBD2
TGTGCCACCACCCCGGCTGTAGCGAACCCCCCCACAGATACGCAGTATTTT	CATTPAVANPPTDTQYF	TRBV28	TRBJ2-3	once	.
TGTGCCACCAGTCTCGGTCGCGGGAGGGCCGTAACCGGGGAGCTGTTTTTT	CATSLGRGRAVTGELFF	TRBV24-1	TRBJ2-2	.	TRBD2
TGTGCCAGCAGCTGGAGGACTAGCGCTGACTACGAGCAGTACTTC	CASSWRTSADYEQYF	TRBV6-6	TRBJ2-7	.	TRBD2
TGTGCCAGCACTAGCGGGCTAAAAATGAGCACCGGGGAGCTGTTTTTT	CASTSGLKMSTGELFF	TRBV9	TRBJ2-2	few	TRBD2
TGTGCCAGCAGCTTCCCCGGGACGGGAGGTGAAAAACTGTTTTTT	CASSFPGTGGEKLFF	TRBV5-4	TRBJ1-4	.	.
TGCGCCAGCAGCTTACAGGGGTTCAATGAGCAGTTCTTC	CASSLQGFNEQFF	TRBV5-1	TRBJ2-1	.	TRBD1
TGTGCCAGCAGCGTAACGACTTCAACCGGGGAGCTGTTTTTT	CASSVTTSTGELFF	TRBV9	TRBJ2-2	.	.
TGTGCCAGCAGTTTGCGGGGGTTGACCTACAATGAGCAGTTCTTC	CASSLRGLTYNEQFF	TRBV28	TRBJ2-1	.	TRBD2
TGTGCCAGCAGTTACTCCCGCTGGGGGGGAAACACTGAAGCTTTCTTT	CASSYSRWGGNTEAFF	TRBV6-5	TRBJ1-1	once	.
TGTGCCAGCAGCTTAATACCTAGCGTCTACAATGAGCAGTTCTTC	CASSLIPSVYNEQFF	TRBV5-5	TRBJ2-1	.	.
TGCGCCAGCAAACTAGCGGGGGGCACAGATACGCAGTATTTT	CASKLAGGTDTQYF	TRBV5-1	TRBJ2-3	once	TRBD2
TGTGCCGGCGGGAGAGGGAATAGTGAGACCCAGTACTTC	CAGGRGNSETQYF	TRBV11-2	TRBJ2-5	.	TRBD2
TGTGCCAGTAGTACACGGACAGGGGGGATGAATCAGCCCCAGCATTTT	CASSTRTGGMNQPQHF	TRBV19	TRBJ1-5	.	TRBD1
TGCGCCAGCAGCTTGAGGGCTAGCGGGAGGGTGGACAATGAGCAGTTCTTC	CASSLRASGRVDNEQFF	TRBV5-1	TRBJ2-1	.	TRBD2
TGTGCCAGCAGCTGGACTAGACAAGAGACCCAGTACTTC	CASSWTRQETQYF	TRBV5-6	TRBJ2-5	.	TRBD2
TGCGCCAGCAGCCCGACAGGTCCCGACTATGGCTACACCTTC	CASSPTGPDYGYTF	TRBV5-1	TRBJ1-2	.	.
TGCAGCGCCTGGGGGGGCTACGAGCAGTACTTC	CSAWGGYEQYF	TRBV29-1	TRBJ2-7	few	TRBD2
TGTGCCACCAGTGGCAAACAGGGGGCAAATGAGCAGTTCTTC	CATSGKQGANEQFF	TRBV24-1	TRBJ2-1	.	TRBD1
TGCAGTGCTAGTCTTCGAGCTAGCGGGAACAATGAGCAGTTCTTC	CSASLRASGNNEQFF	TRBV20-1	TRBJ2-1	.	TRBD2
TGCGCCAGCAGCCTAGGGACAGGGGGTGGATCACCCCTCCACTTT	CASSLGTGGGSPLHF	TRBV5-1	TRBJ1-6	.	TRBD1
TGTGCCAGCAGCTCCCAGGGATTGCCTATTGGCTACACCTTC	CASSSQGLPIGYTF	TRBV5-4	TRBJ1-2	.	.
TGTGCCAGTAGTATCCGACTAGCGGAAATGACGAACACCGGGGAGCTGTTTTTT	CASSIRLAEMTNTGELFF	TRBV19	TRBJ2-2	.	TRBD2
TGTGCCAGCAGTCCCTTGGGGGGTTCGCAAGAGACCCAGTACTTC	CASSPLGGSQETQYF	TRBV6-6	TRBJ2-5	.	.
TGTGCCAGCAGCCAAGATGAGGACAGGGTGTACACAGATACGCAGTATTTT	CASSQDEDRVYTDTQYF	TRBV14	TRBJ2-3	.	TRBD1
TGTGCCAGCAGTTTAGTCGGGGGAACTAATGAAAAACTGTTTTTT	CASSLVGGTNEKLFF	TRBV27	TRBJ1-4	.	.
TGTGCCAGCAGCTATCCGGGGGGAAACGGGAACGAGCAGTACTTC	CASSYPGGNGNEQYF	TRBV7-9	TRBJ2-7	.	TRBD2
TGCAGCGGGCGACAGGGTGGGTTCAATGAGCAGTTCTTC	CSGRQGGFNEQFF	TRBV29-1	TRBJ2-1	.	TRBD1
TGTGCCAGCAGCACCCGACAGACAGATACGCAGTATTTT	CASSTRQTDTQYF	TRBV11-3	TRBJ2-3	.	.
TGTGCCAGCAGCCAAGGGTCGGGTGAGCAGTACTTC	CASSQGSGEQYF	TRBV3-1/TRBV3-2	TRBJ2-7	few	.
TGTGCCAGCAGCTCCCGGGGGTCCAAGACCGGGGAGCTGTTTTTT	CASSSRGSKTGELFF	TRBV5-8	TRBJ2-2	.	.
TGCAGCGTTTCTAGCGGGAGAGACGAGCAGTACTTC	CSVSSGRDEQYF	TRBV29-1	TRBJ2-7	.	TRBD2